The 11 T cell receptor beta chains below all came from one sample that was sequenced in a study of blood T cell repertoires in COVID-19. Produced via immunoSEQ multiplex PCR; TCRdb's table is partial and in-frame only. The table includes tens of thousands of clones, 82% detected once. Sequencing was performed on peripheral blood. Receptors were obtained from a human donor with acute or convalescent COVID-19. The donor label of this sample is uncertain.

The count of this clone is one. The chain is built from TRBV28 and TRBJ1-1, with 9 bases lining up with TRBD1. The CDR3 loop spans 13 amino acids. Germline values: CDR1 MDHEN, CDR2 SYDVKM. The ends lost 3 bases at V and 12 bases at J; junction bases unmatched: 8. CDR3 protein: CASSFSGTGLTFF. The CDR3, as DNA: TGTGCCAGCAGTTTTTCCGGGACAGGGCTTACTTTCTTT.

The chain carries TRBV10-3 and TRBJ1-1; tentatively, D is TRBD1 (5 bases). The CDR3 is 13 amino acids. V lost 6 bases, J lost 7 bases, and 15 bases lay in between. The germline V gene encodes CDR1 ENHRY and CDR2 SYGVKD. In nucleotides, the CDR3 is TGTGCCATCAGAAGGGGCCCTGGGGATGAAGCTTTCTTT. This sequence encodes CAIRRGPGDEAFF.

The chain links TRBV12-3 or TRBV12-4 to TRBJ2-3; D gene unclear. The V gene lost 3 bases and the J gene lost 9 bases, with 13 bases spanning the gap. The CDR3 length is 13 residues. CDR3 nucleotide sequence: TGTGCCAGCAGTTTCCCCGGTGTTAACACGCAGTATTTT. This sequence encodes CASSFPGVNTQYF.

This chain connects TRBV7-8 to TRBJ2-7, with TRBD2 matching over 9 bases. With 3 bases clipped from V and 3 bases from J, the junction kept 12 bases outside the gene matches. From germline, CDR1 is SGHVS and CDR2 FQNEAQ. The CDR3 contains 17 residues. The CDR3 nucleotides read TGTGCCAGCAGCTTGCAAGCGGGAGGCTCCACTTACTACGAGCAGTACTTC. Protein product: CASSLQAGGSTYYEQYF.

The gene calls are TRBV2 and TRBJ1-2; D not certain. V was shortened by 2 bases and J by 3 bases, with 10 bases between the two germline ends. This CDR3 is built from 14 residues. Germline V gives CDR1 SNHLY, CDR2 FYNNEI. In nucleotides, the CDR3 is TGTGCCAGCAGTGAAACGGCAGGTCACTATGGCTACACCTTC. Translated, it gives CASSETAGHYGYTF.

The chain joins TRBV19 to TRBJ2-2; 7 bases line up with TRBD1. The V segment lost 2 bases and the J segment 0 bases; nucleotides outside the gene matches: 3. The CDR3 is 16 amino acids. Germline CDR1 is LNHDA and CDR2 is SQIVND (reference sequence). CDR3 bases: TGTGCCAGTAGTATACTCACAGGGGCGAACACCGGGGAGCTGTTTTTT. It is translated as CASSILTGANTGELFF.

The chain is built from TRBV7-3 and TRBJ2-5, with D hard to call. Germline loops: CDR1 SGHTA, CDR2 FQGTGA. Trimming shortened V by 3 bases and J by 5 bases, and 10 bases separated the two germline ends. This CDR3 spans 13 amino acids. CDR3 region: CASSFDNRETQYF. CDR3 in DNA: TGTGCCAGCAGCTTCGACAATAGGGAGACCCAGTACTTC. The full variable domain, with the rest looked up from reference TRBV7-3 and TRBJ2-5, is GAGVSQTPSNKVTEKGKYVELRCDPISGHTALYWYRQSLGQGPEFLIYFQGTGAADDSGLPNDRFFAVRPEGSVSTLKIQRTERGDSAVYLCASSFDNRETQYFGPGTRLLVL.

V gene TRBV2 combines with J gene TRBJ1-1; possibly TRBD1 for D (5 bases). There are 13 residues in the CDR3. The germline gives CDR1 SNHLY, CDR2 FYNNEI. V lost 6 bases and J 6 bases, leaving 14 bases between the germline ends. The CDR3 nucleotides are TGTGCCAGCAGGCCCCCAGGGTACCCTGAAGCTTTCTTT. Its protein product is CASRPPGYPEAFF.

The chain combines TRBV28 with TRBJ1-1; 10 nucleotides match TRBD1. J was trimmed by 7 bases and V by 6 bases; bases with no gene match: 8. The CDR3 has 14 residues. Germline CDR1 MDHEN, CDR2 SYDVKM. The CDR3 here is CASRVRQGASEAFF. CDR3 bases: TGTGCCAGCAGAGTAAGACAGGGGGCCAGTGAAGCTTTCTTT.

This clone was seen a few times. The chain carries TRBV28 and TRBJ1-1; 7 nucleotides align to TRBD1. Looked up from germline, CDR1 is MDHEN and CDR2 is SYDVKM. V dropped 4 bases and J dropped 4; count of bases not matched to a gene: 6. This CDR3 contains 14 residues. As DNA, the CDR3 is TGTGCCAGCAGTTGGACAGGCCGGGGCACTGAAGCTTTCTTT. Encoded protein: CASSWTGRGTEAFF.

This chain connects TRBV3-1 (or the pseudogene TRBV3-2) to TRBJ1-2, with a possible D match to TRBD1 (6 bases). Trimming removed 4 bases from V and 3 bases from J, with 12 bases in between. CDR1 LGHDT and CDR2 YNNKEL come from the germline V gene (reference sequence). This CDR3 comprises 14 residues. CDR3 sequence reads: CASSLEGGDYGYTF. CDR3 DNA: TGTGCCAGCAGCCTCGAGGGGGGGGACTATGGCTACACCTTC.